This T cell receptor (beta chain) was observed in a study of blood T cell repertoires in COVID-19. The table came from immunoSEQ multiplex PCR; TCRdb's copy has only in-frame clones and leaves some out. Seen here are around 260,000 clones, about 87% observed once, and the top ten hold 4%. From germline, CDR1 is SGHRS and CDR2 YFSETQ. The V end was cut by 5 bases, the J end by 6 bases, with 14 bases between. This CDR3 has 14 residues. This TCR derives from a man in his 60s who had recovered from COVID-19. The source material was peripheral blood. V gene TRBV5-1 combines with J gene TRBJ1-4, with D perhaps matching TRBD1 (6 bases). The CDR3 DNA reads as TGCGCCAGCAGGGTCCAGGGGCTCGATGAAAAACTGTTTTTT. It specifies CASRVQGLDEKLFF.